What follows are 5 T cell receptor beta chains derived from one specimen sequenced in a study of neurological immune-mediated disorders. One entry per CDR3 protein, called by TCRdb with MiXCR from the 5' RACE reads. In the table there are approximately 15,000 distinct CDR3 sequences, roughly 22% of which are singletons. Sequenced sample: PBMCs. These receptors all come from a man between 45 and 60 years old in good health.

This clonotype was picked up many times. V is TRBV5-1 and J is TRBJ2-1; unclear D gene. CDR3 length: 11 amino acids. CDR1 and CDR2 from the germline V gene are SGHRS and YFSETQ. The V end was cut by 6 bases, the J end by 7 bases, with 8 bases between. The CDR3 is CASTSGNEQFF. The CDR3 DNA sequence: TGCGCCAGCACTTCCGGGAATGAGCAGTTCTTC.

The sample holds many counts of this clonotype. This chain connects TRBV6-2 or TRBV6-3 to TRBJ2-7, with 10 positions matching TRBD1. Germline assignment: CDR1 MNHEY and CDR2 SVGEGT. V was pared by 6 bases and J by 0 bases, with 5 bases of the junction left unmatched. The CDR3 loop spans 15 amino acids. CDR3 sequence (DNA): TGTGCCAGCAGACCCGGGACAGGGGCCTCCTACGAGCAGTACTTC. Amino acids: CASRPGTGASYEQYF.

This chain uses TRBV28 with TRBJ2-6; possible D gene TRBD1, 6 bases. V lost 8 bases and J lost 0, with 11 bases in between. The CDR3 has 15 residues. Germline loops: CDR1 MDHEN, CDR2 SYDVKM. CDR3 DNA sequence: TGTGCCAGCTGGACAGCCTCCTCTGGGGCCAACGTCCTGACTTTC. It encodes CASWTASSGANVLTF.

This clonotype was detected ten times or more. The DNA for the CDR3 is TGCGCCAGCAGCTTGTACTCTGGAAACACCGGGGAGCTGTTTTTT. This encodes CASSLYSGNTGELFF. The V call is TRBV5-1, the J call TRBJ2-2; D unresolved. The V gene lost 1 base and the J gene lost 2 bases, with 9 bases spanning the gap. The CDR3 loop spans 15 amino acids. CDR1 is SGHRS and CDR2 is YFSETQ in the germline V gene.

The genes are TRBV30 and TRBJ2-2; D remains ambiguous. Germline-derived CDR1 and CDR2 are GTSNPN and SVGIG (reference sequence). The CDR3 contains 11 residues. V lost 6 bases to trimming and J lost 7 bases, with 9 bases between them. DNA of the CDR3: TGTGCCTGCCCCGCAGGCGGGGAGCTGTTTTTT. This translates into CACPAGGELFF.